The next 8 T cell receptor beta chains were all read from a single sample in a study of radiotherapy plus CTLA-4 blockade in lung cancer. TCRdb keeps only in-frame clones here, not all; method: immunoSEQ multiplex PCR. The sample records around 56,000 clones, roughly 80% being singletons. Sample: peripheral blood, taken from a patient treated with radiotherapy plus ipilimumab. Receptor source: a human donor with non-small cell lung cancer who had a complete response to radiotherapy plus ipilimumab.

The chain has TRBV11-3 and TRBJ2-3; 9 nucleotides agree with TRBD2. CDR3 length: 15 residues. Germline values: CDR1 SGHNT, CDR2 YENEEA. The trim removed 1 base at V and 9 bases at J, leaving 8 bases unmatched. For the CDR3, the DNA is TGTGCCAGCAGCTTAGGGGGCGGGGGGGCCGGCACGCAGTATTTT. Translation gives CASSLGGGGAGTQYF.

This chain connects TRBV19 to TRBJ1-2, with D unresolved. This CDR3 is 13 amino acids long. V was pared by 5 bases and J by 7 bases, with 14 bases between. Per germline, CDR1 LNHDA and CDR2 SQIVND (reference sequence). CDR3 region: CASSPRGMAGYTF. CDR3 in DNA: TGTGCCAGTAGTCCCCGCGGGATGGCTGGCTACACCTTC.

The chain has TRBV5-4 and TRBJ2-3; 8 nucleotides agree with TRBD2. Germline CDR1 is SGHNT and CDR2 is YYREEE (reference sequence). With V trimmed by 1 base and J by 2 bases, 6 bases remained unmatched. The CDR3 spans 16 residues. Here the CDR3 reads CASSLPAGAITDTQYF. The DNA of the CDR3 is TGTGCCAGCAGCTTGCCAGCGGGGGCCATCACAGATACGCAGTATTTT. The full variable domain, its missing parts supplied by reference TRBV5-4 and TRBJ2-3, is ETGVTQSPTHLIKTRGQQVTLRCSSQSGHNTVSWYQQALGQGPQFIFQYYREEENGRGNFPPRFSGLQFPNYSSELNVNALELDDSALYLCASSLPAGAITDTQYFGPGTRLTVL.

The table lists this clone with a count of one. The chain uses TRBV5-6 and TRBJ2-1; 9 bases are a match to TRBD1. The CDR3 contains 16 residues. With V trimmed by 1 base and J by 8 bases, 10 bases remained unmatched. Germline-derived CDR1 and CDR2 are SGHDT and YYEEEE. CDR3 sequence: CASSLHVGTGYDEQFF. For the CDR3, the DNA is TGTGCCAGCAGCTTGCATGTTGGGACAGGGTATGATGAGCAGTTCTTC.

The chain carries TRBV28 and TRBJ2-5, with 7 bases matching TRBD1. The V gene's germline CDR1 is MDHEN and CDR2 SYDVKM. The CDR3 loop spans 15 amino acids. V dropped 5 bases and J dropped 4; count of bases not matched to a gene: 10. The CDR3 DNA sequence: TGTGCCAGCAGTCCATCACAGGGGCCAGGAGAGACCCAGTACTTC. Translating it yields CASSPSQGPGETQYF.

The J gene is TRBJ2-2, the V gene TRBV30; possibly TRBD1 for D (6 bases). V was clipped by 0 bases and J by 0 bases, with 17 bases between them. Germline-derived CDR1 and CDR2 are GTSNPN and SVGIG (reference sequence). CDR3 length: 18 amino acids. CDR3 nucleotides: TGTGCCTGGAGTGTAGCTAACCGGGACACCCCGAACACCGGGGAGCTGTTTTTT. Translating it yields CAWSVANRDTPNTGELFF.

This rearrangement joins TRBV29-1 to TRBJ2-5; D might be TRBD1 (6 bases). Germline assignment: CDR1 SQVTM and CDR2 ANQGSEA. This CDR3 contains 14 residues. The CDR3 is CSTTGMNTQETQYF. In DNA, the CDR3 is TGCAGTACCACAGGGATGAATACCCAAGAGACCCAGTACTTC.

This chain uses TRBV18 with TRBJ2-1; 14 bases are shared with TRBD2. This CDR3 contains 15 residues. Trimming removed 6 bases from V and 7 bases from J; junction bases left unmatched: 5. Germline CDR1 and CDR2: KGHSH and LQKENI. CDR3 sequence (DNA): TGTGCCAGCTCGCTTGGACTAGCGGGAGGTAATGAGCAGTTCTTC. Translated: CASSLGLAGGNEQFF.